These 5 T cell receptor beta chains were sequenced from one sample in a study of patients and donors after allogeneic stem cell transplantation (dated by TCRdb to the early 2020s). Libraries were built with RT-PCR. Sequencing was carried out with a NextSeq 550. TCRdb trimmed the raw reads at Q25, called clones with MiXCR and kept productive beta chains. Identical CDR3 proteins give one entry, which carries the most common genes and DNA. The sample contains about 10,000 distinct CDR3 sequences, roughly 5.8% of them found a single time. Together, the top ten hold roughly a quarter of the sample. The specimen was blood, either unsorted or a sorted T cell fraction (not recorded which). These receptor sequences come from a human donor who was either an allogeneic HSCT recipient or a stem cell or donor lymphocyte infusion donor (not recorded which). It is not recorded whose cells these are; they may come from a transplant donor.

The table lists this clonotype with a few counts. The chain carries TRBV2 and TRBJ2-2, with 11 bases aligning to TRBD1. With 6 bases clipped from V and 7 bases from J, the junction kept 4 bases outside the gene matches. This CDR3 contains 14 residues. Germline V lookup: CDR1 SNHLY, CDR2 FYNNEI. The CDR3: CASSGQGAVGELFF. CDR3 coding DNA: TGTGCCAGCAGCGGACAGGGGGCGGTCGGGGAGCTGTTTTTT.

This clonotype was seen ten or more times. The chain employs TRBV20-1 and TRBJ1-1, with TRBD1 matching over 10 bases. The V gene's germline CDR1 is DFQATT and CDR2 SNEGSKA (reference sequence). This CDR3 spans 15 amino acids. V was pared by 3 bases and J by 0 bases, with 4 bases of the junction left unmatched. The CDR3: CSARGQGRMNTEAFF. The DNA of the CDR3 is TGCAGTGCTAGGGGACAGGGGCGCATGAACACTGAAGCTTTCTTT.

This clonotype was detected only a few times. The chain carries TRBV7-3 and TRBJ1-1; D remains unclear. The CDR3 runs 13 residues. The V gene's germline CDR1 is SGHTA and CDR2 FQGTGA. Trimming stripped 5 bases from V and 0 bases from J, with 7 bases between. CDR3 protein: CASSAQMNTEAFF. DNA for the CDR3: TGTGCCAGCAGCGCCCAGATGAACACTGAAGCTTTCTTT.

V is TRBV28 and J is TRBJ2-7, with 9 positions matching TRBD1. V lost 1 base to trimming and J lost 1 base; unmatched junction nucleotides: 5. CDR1 and CDR2 (germline): MDHEN, SYDVKM. The CDR3 length is 16 residues. As DNA, the CDR3 is TGTGCCAGCAGTTTATTGGGGACAGGGAGTTCCTACGAGCAGTACTTC. It specifies CASSLLGTGSSYEQYF.

In its sample, this clonotype was seen a few times. This chain connects TRBV20-1 to TRBJ2-1; TRBD2 matches 8 bases. Trimming removed 4 bases from V and 4 bases from J; junction bases left unmatched: 6. The CDR3 loop spans 14 amino acids. CDR1 is DFQATT, CDR2 SNEGSKA, per germline (reference sequence). The CDR3, as DNA: TGCAGTGCTACCAGCGGGAGCAGGTACAATGAGCAGTTCTTC. Protein product: CSATSGSRYNEQFF.